This TCR beta chain appears in the sequencing data of a study of beta chain features in type 1 diabetes. Study context: Across every sample, 107,917,701 sorted cells were examined in total.

The CDR3 runs 16 residues. Losses at the gene ends were 5 bases for V and 0 bases for J; bases not matched to a gene: 2. Germline lookup yields CDR1 SGHTA and CDR2 FQGNSA. Of the isolated RNA, all was reverse transcribed, and so the sequenced material was expressed TCRB transcripts. The average output of naive, central memory and regulatory T cell samples was around 3.5 million reads. Measured with immunoSEQ multiplex PCR; TCRdb has only the in-frame clones, and not every one. The sample carries a few hundred thousand clones, about 9.3% recorded once. CD45RO/CCR7/CD25/CD127/CD95/CD27 sorting isolated CD4+ naive, central memory, regulatory and stem cell-like memory cells.

Sequenced sample: naive CD4+ T cells from blood. This TCR was sampled from a woman in her late teens or twenties in good health. The V and J genes are TRBV7-2 and TRBJ2-3; 13 nucleotides align to TRBD2. CDR3 in DNA: TGTGCCAGCAGCCGGACTAGCGGGGGAAGCACAGATACGCAGTATTTT. Residues: CASSRTSGGSTDTQYF.